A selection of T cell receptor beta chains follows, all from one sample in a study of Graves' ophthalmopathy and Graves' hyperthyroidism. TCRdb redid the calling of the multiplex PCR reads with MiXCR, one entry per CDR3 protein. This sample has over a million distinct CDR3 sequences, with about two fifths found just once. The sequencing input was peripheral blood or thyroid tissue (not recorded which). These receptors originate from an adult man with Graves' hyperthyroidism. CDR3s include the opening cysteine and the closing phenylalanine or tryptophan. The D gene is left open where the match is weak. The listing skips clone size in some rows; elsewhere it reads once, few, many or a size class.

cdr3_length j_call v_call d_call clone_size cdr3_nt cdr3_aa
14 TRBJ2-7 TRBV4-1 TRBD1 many TGCGCCAGCAGCCAAGATACAGGGGACTACGAGCAGTACTTC CASSQDTGDYEQYF
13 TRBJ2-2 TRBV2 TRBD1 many TGTGCCAGCAGTAGACAGGGGGCCGGGGAGCTGTTTTTT CASSRQGAGELFF
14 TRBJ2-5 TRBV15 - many TGTGCCACCAGCAGAGACCGGTGGCAAGAGACCCAGTACTTC CATSRDRWQETQYF
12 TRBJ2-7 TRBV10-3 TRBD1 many TGTGCCATCAGGGAGACAGGGGGCGAGCAGTACTTC CAIRETGGEQYF
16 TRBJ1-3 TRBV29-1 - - TGCAGTGTTTCAATGGGGGGAACGAGCTCTGGAAACACCATATATTTT CSVSMGGTSSGNTIYF
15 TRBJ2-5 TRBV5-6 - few TGTGCCAGCAGCTTGGTTCGGGGCGCCTGGGAGACCCAGTACTTC CASSLVRGAWETQYF
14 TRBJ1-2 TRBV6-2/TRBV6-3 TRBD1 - TGTGCCAGCAGTTACTCGAGAGGACAGGTGGAATACACCTTC CASSYSRGQVEYTF
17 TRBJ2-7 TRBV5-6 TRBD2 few TGTGCCAGCAGCCGGGCGGGACTAGCGGGAGAGCTATACGAGCAGTACTTC CASSRAGLAGELYEQYF
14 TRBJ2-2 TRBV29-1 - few TGCAGCGCCGGTGTATCGGGGAACACCGGGGAGCTGTTTTTT CSAGVSGNTGELFF
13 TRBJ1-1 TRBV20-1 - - TGCAGTGCTAGTCCTCCCCCGAACACTGAAGCTTTCTTT CSASPPPNTEAFF
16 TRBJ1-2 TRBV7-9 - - TGTGCCAGCAGCCCCCCGCGCGCTGACAGGAACTATGGCTACACCTTC CASSPPRADRNYGYTF
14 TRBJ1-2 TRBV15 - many TGTGCCACCAGCAAGGCGAGGATTAACTATGGCTACACCTTC CATSKARINYGYTF
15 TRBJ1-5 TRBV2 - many TGTGCCAGCAAATCGTCTGGATATAGCAATCAGCCCCAGCATTTT CASKSSGYSNQPQHF
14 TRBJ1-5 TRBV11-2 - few TGTGCCAGCAGCGCACTTAACGGGAAACAGCCCCAGCATTTT CASSALNGKQPQHF
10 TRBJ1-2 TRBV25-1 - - TGTGCCGGCACTAACTATGGCTACACCTTC CAGTNYGYTF
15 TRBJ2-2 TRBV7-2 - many TGTGCCAGCAGCCCGGTGCAGGGGAAGGGCGGGGAGCTGTTTTTT CASSPVQGKGGELFF
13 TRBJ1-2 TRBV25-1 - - TGTGCCAGCAGTGACCTCGGGGTTAGTGGCTACACCTTC CASSDLGVSGYTF
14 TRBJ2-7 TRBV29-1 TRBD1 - TGCAGCGTTGAATCCCGGGACAGGGGCCACGAGCAGTACTTC CSVESRDRGHEQYF
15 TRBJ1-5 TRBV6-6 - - TGTGCCAGCAGTTACGTGGACCCCCTAAATCAGCCCCAGCATTTT CASSYVDPLNQPQHF
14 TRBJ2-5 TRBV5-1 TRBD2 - TGCGCCAGCAGCTGGTCACTAGCGGAAGAGACCCAGTACTTC CASSWSLAEETQYF
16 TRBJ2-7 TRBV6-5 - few TGTGCCAGCAGTTACTCGAGACACCAGGGGTCCTACGAGCAGTACTTC CASSYSRHQGSYEQYF